The TCR beta chain described here comes from a study of cytomegalovirus exposure and HLA in healthy donors. Across the whole study: Out of 150 million to 200 million T cells, an earlier analysis found fewer than 140 million unique TCR beta sequences in total. General observations from the study: Reportedly, HLA-A and HLA-B alleles of most subjects were accurately predicted from TCR beta. Follow-up analysis found HLA locus-dependent TCR association rates, highest for DRB1 and lowest for HLA-C.

This CDR3 spans 15 amino acids. V trimming: 4 bases; J trimming: 1 base; junction bases outside the gene matches: 7. Germline V gene data show CDR1 as SGHRS and CDR2 as YFSETQ. On this clone itself: Its antigen remains unknown.

The PCR contained 60 Vbeta and 13 Jbeta primers. TCRdb keeps only in-frame clones here, not all; method: immunoSEQ multiplex PCR. The sample includes tens of thousands of clones. This clonotype originated in a woman in her 30s in good health and CMV-seropositive. The sequenced sample was PBMCs. The chain is built from TRBV5-1 and TRBJ2-7; 8 nucleotides match TRBD1. For the CDR3, the DNA is TGCGCCAGCAGCGCCAGGGGGCTTGGTTCCTACGAGCAGTACTTC. Translating it yields CASSARGLGSYEQYF.